Listed below are T cell receptor beta chains from one sample, sequenced in a study of CD8+ T cells in alopecia areata. Libraries were prepared by immunoSEQ multiplex PCR; TCRdb keeps only in-frame clonotypes and omits some of them. The table records around 70,000 clones, 29% of them present only once. Here the sequenced sample was CD8+ T cells sorted from blood, taken at week 4, from a patient treated with tofacitinib. The source is a human donor with alopecia areata. Each CDR3 is given with its conserved first and last residue. The D gene is left open where the match is weak. Clone sizes are given selectively: once, few, many, or a class where the clone is expanded.

TRBJ2-3	.	TRBV19	TRBD2	CASNPGLGTDTQYF	TGTGCCAGTAACCCGGGACTAGGCACAGATACGCAGTATTTT
TRBJ1-2	few	TRBV29-1	TRBD1	CSAALTGLPDGYTF	TGCAGCGCTGCCCTGACAGGGCTTCCTGATGGCTACACCTTC
TRBJ2-7	.	TRBV29-1	.	CSVESHPHIRSYEQYF	TGCAGCGTTGAAAGTCACCCCCATATCAGGTCCTACGAGCAGTACTTC
TRBJ2-3	few	TRBV2	.	CASSEAGTRDTQYF	TGTGCCAGCAGTGAAGCGGGGACGCGAGATACGCAGTATTTT
TRBJ1-4	.	TRBV6-5	TRBD1	CASSSRPGGFEKLFF	TGTGCCAGCAGTTCCCGCCCAGGGGGTTTTGAAAAACTGTTTTTT
TRBJ2-7	once	TRBV4-1	.	CASSPVGSSHEQYF	TGCGCCAGCAGCCCAGTGGGGAGCTCCCACGAGCAGTACTTC
TRBJ2-7	few	TRBV29-1	.	CSVVADTYEQYF	TGCAGCGTTGTAGCTGATACCTACGAGCAGTACTTC
TRBJ1-1	.	TRBV5-1	.	CASSLIQFSEAFF	TGCGCCAGCAGCTTGATCCAGTTCTCTGAAGCTTTCTTT
TRBJ2-7	.	TRBV29-1	.	CSVVPVASYEQYF	TGCAGCGTTGTTCCGGTCGCCTCCTACGAGCAGTACTTC
TRBJ1-2	few	TRBV11-2	.	CASSSYYGYTF	TGTGCCAGCAGCTCATACTATGGCTACACCTTC
TRBJ2-7	.	TRBV15	TRBD2	CATTQAGGRGEQYF	TGTGCCACGACGCAAGCGGGAGGTCGTGGGGAGCAGTACTTC
TRBJ1-1	few	TRBV30	.	CAWSAQNTEAFF	TGTGCCTGGAGTGCACAGAACACTGAAGCTTTCTTT
TRBJ2-3	.	TRBV7-9	.	CASSLARPDTQYF	TGTGCCAGCAGCTTAGCACGCCCAGATACGCAGTATTTT
TRBJ1-1	.	TRBV9	.	CASSVGYGSGEAFF	TGTGCCAGCAGCGTAGGGTATGGGAGTGGTGAAGCTTTCTTT
TRBJ2-5	few	TRBV27	.	CASSHSDSETQYF	TGTGCCAGCAGTCACTCGGACAGTGAGACCCAGTACTTC
TRBJ1-2	.	TRBV6-1	.	CASSYARYRGYTF	TGTGCCAGCAGTTATGCCCGCTATCGGGGCTACACCTTC
TRBJ2-1	.	TRBV4-1	TRBD2	CASGTSGRGDEQFF	TGCGCCAGCGGGACTAGCGGGAGAGGCGATGAGCAGTTCTTC
TRBJ2-7	many	TRBV10-1	.	CASSTGEVGEQYF	TGCGCCAGCAGCACAGGGGAGGTCGGCGAGCAGTACTTC
TRBJ1-2	few	TRBV28	.	CASSPRGSYGYTF	TGTGCCAGCAGCCCCAGGGGATCGTATGGCTACACCTTC
TRBJ2-5	.	TRBV2	.	CASSEARSLQETQYF	TGTGCCAGCAGTGAAGCGCGGTCCCTCCAAGAGACCCAGTACTTC
TRBJ2-7	few	TRBV23-1	.	CASSQPLQYF	TGCGCCAGCAGTCAGCCGTTACAGTACTTC
TRBJ2-7	few	TRBV29-1	.	CSVVGPYDEQYF	TGCAGCGTTGTAGGTCCATACGACGAGCAGTACTTC
TRBJ1-2	.	TRBV29-1	.	CSVESGSFYGYTF	TGCAGCGTTGAATCGGGTTCCTTCTATGGCTACACCTTC
TRBJ2-5	few	TRBV29-1	TRBD2	CSVDGLAKTQYF	TGCAGCGTTGACGGACTAGCCAAGACCCAGTACTTC
TRBJ1-1	.	TRBV9	.	CASSVGYGTYTEAFF	TGTGCCAGCAGCGTAGGGTACGGCACCTACACTGAAGCTTTCTTT
TRBJ1-4	.	TRBV29-1	.	CSVERGNEKLFF	TGCAGCGTTGAGCGTGGTAATGAAAAACTGTTTTTT
TRBJ2-2	.	TRBV29-1	.	CSVGDTGELFF	TGCAGCGTTGGGGACACCGGGGAGCTGTTTTTT
TRBJ1-5	.	TRBV2	.	CASTPWGPNQPQHF	TGTGCCAGCACCCCCTGGGGGCCCAATCAGCCCCAGCATTTT